Sequencing of this TCR beta chain was carried out in a study of T cells expressing NK-cell markers. As for the study in general: The authors derived TCR beta repertoires from sorted CD3+CD56+NKG2C+, CD3+CD56+NKG2C- and CD3+CD56-NKG2C+ T cells. General study results and limits: In a group of several donors, dominant NKG2C+ clonotypes represented roughly 1.0-7.5% of CD8+ T cells. There were a few donors in whom these clonotypes also led the CD3+CD56-NKG2C+ fraction.

TCRdb reprocessed the 5' RACE reads and reports one entry per CDR3 protein, with no DNA. The repertoire shows approximately 15,000 distinct CDR3 sequences; the top ten hold 50% to 60%. Germline CDR1 is MRHNA and CDR2 is SNTAGT. The CDR3 length is 14 residues. Concerning this clonotype itself: Its antigen is unidentified.

The sample taken for sequencing was blood T cells: a sorted CD56 or NKG2C T cell subset, CD4+ or CD8+ T cells, or bulk PBMC T cells (not recorded which). V is TRBV6-4 and J is TRBJ2-1; with no DNA, the TCRdb D assignment of TRBD2 cannot be verified. This TCR came from a man aged 18-69 years in good health. The CDR3 is CASSTSGGAHEQFF.